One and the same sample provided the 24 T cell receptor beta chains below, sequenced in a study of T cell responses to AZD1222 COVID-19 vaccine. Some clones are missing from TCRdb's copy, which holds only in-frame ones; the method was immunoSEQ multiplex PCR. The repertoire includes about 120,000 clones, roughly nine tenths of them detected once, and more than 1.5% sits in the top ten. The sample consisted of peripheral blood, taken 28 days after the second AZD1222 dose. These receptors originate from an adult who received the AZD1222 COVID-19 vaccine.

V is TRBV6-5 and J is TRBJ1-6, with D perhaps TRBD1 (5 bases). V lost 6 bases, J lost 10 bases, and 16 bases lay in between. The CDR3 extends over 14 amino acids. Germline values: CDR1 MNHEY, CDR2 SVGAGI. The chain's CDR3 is CASSLGGGNSPLHF. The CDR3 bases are TGTGCCAGCAGCCTCGGGGGGGGAAACTCACCCCTCCACTTT.

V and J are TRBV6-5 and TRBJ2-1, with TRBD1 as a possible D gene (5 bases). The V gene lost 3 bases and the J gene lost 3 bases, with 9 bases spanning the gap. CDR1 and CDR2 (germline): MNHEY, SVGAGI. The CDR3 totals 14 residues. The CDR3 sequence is CASSYQGFYNEQFF. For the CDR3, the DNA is TGTGCCAGCAGTTATCAGGGATTCTACAATGAGCAGTTCTTC.

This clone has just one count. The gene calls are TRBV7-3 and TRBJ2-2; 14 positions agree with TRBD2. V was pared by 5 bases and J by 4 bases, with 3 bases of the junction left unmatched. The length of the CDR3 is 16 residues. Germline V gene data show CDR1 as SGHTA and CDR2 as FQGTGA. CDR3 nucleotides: TGTGCCAGCAGCATGGGACTAGCGGGAGTCACCGGGGAGCTGTTTTTT. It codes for CASSMGLAGVTGELFF.

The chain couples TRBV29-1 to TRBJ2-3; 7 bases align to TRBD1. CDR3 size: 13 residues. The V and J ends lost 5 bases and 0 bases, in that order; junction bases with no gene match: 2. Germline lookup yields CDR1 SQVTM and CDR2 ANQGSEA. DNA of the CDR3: TGCAGCGTTACGGGACAGAGCACAGATACGCAGTATTTT. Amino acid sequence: CSVTGQSTDTQYF.

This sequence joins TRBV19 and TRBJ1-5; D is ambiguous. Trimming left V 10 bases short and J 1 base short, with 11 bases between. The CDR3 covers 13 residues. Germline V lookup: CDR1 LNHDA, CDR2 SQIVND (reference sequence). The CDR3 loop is CATRDTSNQPQHF. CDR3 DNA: TGTGCCACCAGAGACACAAGCAATCAGCCCCAGCATTTT.

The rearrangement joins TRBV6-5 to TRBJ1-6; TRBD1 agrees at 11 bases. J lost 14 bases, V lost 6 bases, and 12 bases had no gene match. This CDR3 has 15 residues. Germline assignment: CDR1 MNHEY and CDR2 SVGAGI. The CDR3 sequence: CASSAGTGGEFTLHF. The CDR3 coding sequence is TGTGCCAGCAGCGCGGGGACAGGGGGTGAGTTCACCCTCCACTTT.

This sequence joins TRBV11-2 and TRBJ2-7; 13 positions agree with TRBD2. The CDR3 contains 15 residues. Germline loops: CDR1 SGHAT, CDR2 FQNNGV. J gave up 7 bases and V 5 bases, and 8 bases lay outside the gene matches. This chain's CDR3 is CASSETSGRFREQYF. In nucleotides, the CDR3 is TGTGCCAGCAGCGAGACTAGCGGGAGGTTTCGAGAGCAGTACTTC. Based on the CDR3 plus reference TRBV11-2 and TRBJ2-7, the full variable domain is EAGVAQSPRYKIIEKRQSVAFWCNPISGHATLYWYQQILGQGPKLLIQFQNNGVVDDSQLPKDRFSAERLKGVDSTLKIQPAKLEDSAVYLCASSETSGRFREQYFGPGTRLTVT.

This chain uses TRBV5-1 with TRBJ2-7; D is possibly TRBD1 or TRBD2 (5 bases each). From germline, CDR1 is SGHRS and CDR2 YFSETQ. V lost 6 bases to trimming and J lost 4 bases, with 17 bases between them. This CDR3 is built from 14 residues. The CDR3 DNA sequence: TGCGCCAGCACGAGGGGTTCGGGACGATACGAGCAGTACTTC. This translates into CASTRGSGRYEQYF. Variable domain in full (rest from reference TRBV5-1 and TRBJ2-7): KAGVTQTPRYLIKTRGQQVTLSCSPISGHRSVSWYQQTPGQGLQFLFEYFSETQRNKGNFPGRFSGRQFSNSRSEMNVSTLELGDSALYLCASTRGSGRYEQYFGPGTRLTVT.

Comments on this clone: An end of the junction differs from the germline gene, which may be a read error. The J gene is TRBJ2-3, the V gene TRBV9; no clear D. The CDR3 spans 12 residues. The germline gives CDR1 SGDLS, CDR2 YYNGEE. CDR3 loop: CASSLSKDTQYF. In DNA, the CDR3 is TGTGCCAGCAGCCTTAGCAAAGATACGCAGTATTTT.

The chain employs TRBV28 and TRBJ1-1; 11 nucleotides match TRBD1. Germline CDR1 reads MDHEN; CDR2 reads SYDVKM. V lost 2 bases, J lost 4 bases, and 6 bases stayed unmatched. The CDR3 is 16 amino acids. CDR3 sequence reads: CASSLREGQGGTEAFF. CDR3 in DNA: TGTGCCAGCAGTTTACGCGAGGGACAGGGGGGCACTGAAGCTTTCTTT. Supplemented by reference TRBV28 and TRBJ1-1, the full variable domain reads DVKVTQSSRYLVKRTGEKVFLECVQDMDHENMFWYRQDPGLGLRLIYFSYDVKMKEKGDIPEGYSVSREKKERFSLILESASTNQTSMYLCASSLREGQGGTEAFFGQGTRLTVV.

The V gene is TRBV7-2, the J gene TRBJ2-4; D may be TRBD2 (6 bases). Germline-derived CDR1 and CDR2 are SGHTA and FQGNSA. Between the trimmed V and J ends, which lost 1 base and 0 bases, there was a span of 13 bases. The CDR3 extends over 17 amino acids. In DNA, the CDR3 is TGTGCCAGCAGCTTAGGTTGGGGGGAGGTAGCCAAAAACATTCAGTACTTC. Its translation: CASSLGWGEVAKNIQYF. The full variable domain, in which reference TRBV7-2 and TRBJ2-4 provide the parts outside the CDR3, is GAGVSQSPSNKVTEKGKDVELRCDPISGHTALYWYRQSLGQGLEFLIYFQGNSAPDKSGLPSDRFSAERTGGSVSTLTIQRTQQEDSAVYLCASSLGWGEVAKNIQYFGAGTRLSVL.

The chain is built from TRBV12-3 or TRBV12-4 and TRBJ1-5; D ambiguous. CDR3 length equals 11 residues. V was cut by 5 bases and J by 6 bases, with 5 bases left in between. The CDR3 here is CASSALQPQHF. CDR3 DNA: TGTGCCAGCAGTGCCCTTCAGCCCCAGCATTTT.

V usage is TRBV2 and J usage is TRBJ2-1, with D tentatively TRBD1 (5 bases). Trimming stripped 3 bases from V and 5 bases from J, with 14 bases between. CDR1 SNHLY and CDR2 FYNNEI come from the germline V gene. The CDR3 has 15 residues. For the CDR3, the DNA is TGTGCCAGCAGTGAGCAGGGAATCTTTGACAATGAGCAGTTCTTC. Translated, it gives CASSEQGIFDNEQFF.

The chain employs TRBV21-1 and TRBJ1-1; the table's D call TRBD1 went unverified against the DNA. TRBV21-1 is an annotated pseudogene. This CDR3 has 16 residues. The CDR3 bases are TGTGCCAGCAGCATCCGGCGACAGACCATGAACACTGAAGCTTTCTTT. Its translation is CASSIRRQTMNTEAFF.

The CDR3 is CASSYGTVEAGNTIYF. For the CDR3, the DNA is TGCGCCAGCAGCTACGGGACAGTTGAAGCTGGAAACACCATATATTTT. This chain links TRBV5-1 with TRBJ1-3; 7 positions agree with TRBD1. J lost 2 bases, V lost 3 bases, and 8 bases had no gene match. This CDR3 has 16 residues. Germline values: CDR1 SGHRS, CDR2 YFSETQ.

CDR3 amino acids: CASGSGGASYGYTF. CDR3 nucleotides: TGTGCCAGCGGGTCAGGGGGCGCTTCCTATGGCTACACCTTC. The V gene is TRBV7-3, the J gene TRBJ1-2; 8 bases map to TRBD1. V dropped 8 bases and J dropped 4; count of bases not matched to a gene: 9. The germline V gene has CDR1 SGHTA and CDR2 FQGTGA. This CDR3 has 14 amino acids.

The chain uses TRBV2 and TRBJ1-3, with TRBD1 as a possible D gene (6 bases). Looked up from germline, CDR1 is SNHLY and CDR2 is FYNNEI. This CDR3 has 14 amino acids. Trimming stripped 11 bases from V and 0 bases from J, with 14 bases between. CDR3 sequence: CAFGGSDSGNTIYF. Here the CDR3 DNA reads TGTGCCTTTGGGGGCTCCGACTCTGGAAACACCATATATTTT.

The CDR3 DNA is TGTGCCAGTAGGCGTGGGGCGACTACTGGAAACACCATATATTTT. As protein: CASRRGATTGNTIYF. The chain joins TRBV19 to TRBJ1-3; tentatively, D is TRBD1 (5 bases). V dropped 6 bases and J dropped 2 bases, with 14 bases sitting between them. Germline CDR1 is LNHDA and CDR2 is SQIVND (reference sequence). This CDR3 spans 15 amino acids.

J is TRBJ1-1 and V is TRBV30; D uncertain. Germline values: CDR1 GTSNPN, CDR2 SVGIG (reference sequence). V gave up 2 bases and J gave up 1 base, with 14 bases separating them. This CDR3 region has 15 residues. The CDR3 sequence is CAWSPPAGWNTEAFF. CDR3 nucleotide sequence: TGTGCCTGGAGTCCTCCGGCAGGTTGGAACACTGAAGCTTTCTTT.

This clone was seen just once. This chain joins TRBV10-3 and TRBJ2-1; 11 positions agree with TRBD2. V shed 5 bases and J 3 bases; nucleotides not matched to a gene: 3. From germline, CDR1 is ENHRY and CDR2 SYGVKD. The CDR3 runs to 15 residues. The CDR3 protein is CAISPGLADYNEQFF. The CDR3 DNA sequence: TGTGCCATCAGTCCGGGACTAGCGGACTACAATGAGCAGTTCTTC.

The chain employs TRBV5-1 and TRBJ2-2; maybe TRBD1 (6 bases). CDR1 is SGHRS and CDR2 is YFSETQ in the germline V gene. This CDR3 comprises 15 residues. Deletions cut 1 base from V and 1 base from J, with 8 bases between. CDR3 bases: TGCGCCAGCAGCTTGCTGGGACAGAACACCGGGGAGCTGTTTTTT. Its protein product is CASSLLGQNTGELFF.

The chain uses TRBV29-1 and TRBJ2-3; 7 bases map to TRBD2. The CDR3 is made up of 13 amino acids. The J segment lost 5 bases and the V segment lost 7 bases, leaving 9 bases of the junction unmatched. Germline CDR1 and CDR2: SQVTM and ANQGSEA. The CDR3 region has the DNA TGCAGCGGAGGGAGGGCCTTTCAAGATACGCAGTATTTT. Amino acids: CSGGRAFQDTQYF.

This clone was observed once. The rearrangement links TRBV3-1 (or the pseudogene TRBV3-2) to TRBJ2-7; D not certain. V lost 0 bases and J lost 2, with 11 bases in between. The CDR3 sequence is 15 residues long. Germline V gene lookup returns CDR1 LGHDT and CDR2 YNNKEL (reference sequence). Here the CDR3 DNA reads TGTGCCAGCAGCCAAGAGGGAATTACCCCCTACGAGCAGTACTTC. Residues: CASSQEGITPYEQYF.

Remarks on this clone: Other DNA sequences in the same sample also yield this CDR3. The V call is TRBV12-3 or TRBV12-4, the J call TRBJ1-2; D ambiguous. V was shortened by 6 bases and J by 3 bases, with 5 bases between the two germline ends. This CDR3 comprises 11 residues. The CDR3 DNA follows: TGTGCCAGCAGCCGGGACTATGGCTACACCTTC. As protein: CASSRDYGYTF.